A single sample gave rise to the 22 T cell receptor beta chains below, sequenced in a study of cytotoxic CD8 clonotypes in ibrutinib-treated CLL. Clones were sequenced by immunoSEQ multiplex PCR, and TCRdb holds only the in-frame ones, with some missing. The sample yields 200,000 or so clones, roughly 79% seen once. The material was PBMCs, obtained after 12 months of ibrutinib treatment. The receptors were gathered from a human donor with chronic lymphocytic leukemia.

CDR3 protein: CASSPPGLVGTEAFF. Written as DNA, the CDR3 is TGTGCCAGCTCACCCCCGGGGCTAGTGGGGACTGAAGCTTTCTTT. The V gene is TRBV18, the J gene TRBJ1-1; D might be TRBD1 (5 bases). Trimming left V 3 bases short and J 5 bases short, with 16 bases between. The germline V gene encodes CDR1 KGHSH and CDR2 LQKENI. CDR3 length: 15 residues.

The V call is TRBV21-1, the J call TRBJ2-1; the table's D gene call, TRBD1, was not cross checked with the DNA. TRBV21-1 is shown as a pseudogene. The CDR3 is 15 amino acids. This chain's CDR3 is CASSARQRGLNEQFF. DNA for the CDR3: TGTGCCAGCAGCGCCCGACAGAGAGGCCTCAATGAGCAGTTCTTC.

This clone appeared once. CDR3 sequence: CASSEGWDSSYEQYF. The CDR3 region has the DNA TGTGCCAGCAGTGAAGGATGGGACAGCTCCTACGAGCAGTACTTC. This chain joins TRBV25-1 and TRBJ2-7, with TRBD1 matching 7 bases. V shed 2 bases and J 0 bases; nucleotides not matched to a gene: 4. Germline assignment: CDR1 MGHDK and CDR2 SYGVNS. The CDR3 consists of 15 residues.

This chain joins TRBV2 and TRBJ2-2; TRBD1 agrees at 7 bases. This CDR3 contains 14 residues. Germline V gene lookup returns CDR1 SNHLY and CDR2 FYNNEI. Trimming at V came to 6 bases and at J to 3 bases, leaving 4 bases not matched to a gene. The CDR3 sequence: CASRLDRHTGELFF. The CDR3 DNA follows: TGTGCCAGCAGACTGGACAGGCACACCGGGGAGCTGTTTTTT.

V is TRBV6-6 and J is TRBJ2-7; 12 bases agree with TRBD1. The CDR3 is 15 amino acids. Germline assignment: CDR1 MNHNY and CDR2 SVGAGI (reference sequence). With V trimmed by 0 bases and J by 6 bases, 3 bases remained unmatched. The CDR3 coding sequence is TGTGCCAGCAGTTACTCGGGACAGGGGGCGCGCGAGCAGTACTTC. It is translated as CASSYSGQGAREQYF.

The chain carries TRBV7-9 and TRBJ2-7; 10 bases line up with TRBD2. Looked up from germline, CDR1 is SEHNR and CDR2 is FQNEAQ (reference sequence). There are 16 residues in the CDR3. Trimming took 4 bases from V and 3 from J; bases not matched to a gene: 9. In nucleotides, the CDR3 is TGTGCCAGCAGCTCCCCCGGGACTAGCGAAAACTACGAGCAGTACTTC. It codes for CASSSPGTSENYEQYF.

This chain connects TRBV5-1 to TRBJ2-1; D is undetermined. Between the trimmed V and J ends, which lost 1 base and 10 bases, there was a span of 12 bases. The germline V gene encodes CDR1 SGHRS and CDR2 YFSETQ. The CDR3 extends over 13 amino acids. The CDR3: CASSLQISVEQFF. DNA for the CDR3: TGCGCCAGCAGCTTGCAGATCTCGGTGGAGCAGTTCTTC.

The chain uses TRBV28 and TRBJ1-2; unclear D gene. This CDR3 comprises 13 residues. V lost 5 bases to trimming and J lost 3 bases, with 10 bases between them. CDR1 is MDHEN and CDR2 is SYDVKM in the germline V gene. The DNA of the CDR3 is TGTGCCAGCAGTCTTATCCAGGACTATGGCTACACCTTC. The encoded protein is CASSLIQDYGYTF.

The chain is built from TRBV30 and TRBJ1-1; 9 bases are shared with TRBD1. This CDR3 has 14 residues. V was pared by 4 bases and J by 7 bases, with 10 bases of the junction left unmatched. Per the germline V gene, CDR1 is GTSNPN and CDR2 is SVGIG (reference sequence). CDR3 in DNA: TGTGCCTGGACAGGATGGGACAGGGTGGGTGAAGCTTTCTTT. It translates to CAWTGWDRVGEAFF.

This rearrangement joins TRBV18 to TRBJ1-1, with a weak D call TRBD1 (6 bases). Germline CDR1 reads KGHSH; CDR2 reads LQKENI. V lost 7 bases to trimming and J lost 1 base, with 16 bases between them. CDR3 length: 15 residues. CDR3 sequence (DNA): TGTGCCAGCTTGTCGGGGGGGCGGCAGAACACTGAAGCTTTCTTT. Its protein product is CASLSGGRQNTEAFF.

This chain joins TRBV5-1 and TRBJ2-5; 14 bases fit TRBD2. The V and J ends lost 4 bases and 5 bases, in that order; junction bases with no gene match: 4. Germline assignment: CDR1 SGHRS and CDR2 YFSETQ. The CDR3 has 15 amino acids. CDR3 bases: TGCGCCAGCAGCACGGGACTAGCGGGAGCGGAGACCCAGTACTTC. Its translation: CASSTGLAGAETQYF. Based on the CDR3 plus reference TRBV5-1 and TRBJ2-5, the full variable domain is KAGVTQTPRYLIKTRGQQVTLSCSPISGHRSVSWYQQTPGQGLQFLFEYFSETQRNKGNFPGRFSGRQFSNSRSEMNVSTLELGDSALYLCASSTGLAGAETQYFGPGTRLLVL.

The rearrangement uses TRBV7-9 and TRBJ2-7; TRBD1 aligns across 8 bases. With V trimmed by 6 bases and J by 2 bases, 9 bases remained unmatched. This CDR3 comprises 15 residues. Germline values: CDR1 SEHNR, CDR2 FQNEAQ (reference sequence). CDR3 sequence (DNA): TGTGCCAGCAGTTCTCTTGGACAGGGTCCCTACGAGCAGTACTTC. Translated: CASSSLGQGPYEQYF.

CDR3 protein: CASSDGVFLTGELFF. The CDR3 coding sequence is TGTGCCAGCAGTGATGGTGTTTTTTTGACCGGGGAGCTGTTTTTT. This chain links TRBV6-1 with TRBJ2-2; D uncertain. The CDR3 covers 15 residues. The V end lost 3 bases, the J end lost 5 bases, and 13 bases lay between the germline ends. Germline CDR1 MNHNS, CDR2 SASEGT.

The CDR3 is CASQLRRVTGELFF. The CDR3 DNA follows: TGTGCCAGCCAATTAAGGAGGGTCACCGGGGAGCTGTTTTTT. The gene calls are TRBV27 and TRBJ2-2; a possible D gene is TRBD2 (6 bases). Germline CDR1 and CDR2: MNHEY and SMNVEV (reference sequence). CDR3 size: 14 residues. V lost 8 bases to trimming and J lost 4 bases, with 14 bases between them.

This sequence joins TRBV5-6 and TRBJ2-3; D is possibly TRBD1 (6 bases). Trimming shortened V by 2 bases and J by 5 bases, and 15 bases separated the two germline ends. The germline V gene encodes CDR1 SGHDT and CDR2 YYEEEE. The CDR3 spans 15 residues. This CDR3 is CASSFFGARGDTQYF. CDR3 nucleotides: TGTGCCAGCAGCTTTTTCGGGGCCAGGGGAGATACGCAGTATTTT.

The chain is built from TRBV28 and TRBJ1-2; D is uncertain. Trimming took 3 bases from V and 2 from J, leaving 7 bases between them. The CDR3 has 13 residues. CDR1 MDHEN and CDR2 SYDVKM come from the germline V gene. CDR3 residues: CASSFNGNYGYTF. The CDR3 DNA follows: TGTGCCAGCAGTTTTAACGGAAACTATGGCTACACCTTC.

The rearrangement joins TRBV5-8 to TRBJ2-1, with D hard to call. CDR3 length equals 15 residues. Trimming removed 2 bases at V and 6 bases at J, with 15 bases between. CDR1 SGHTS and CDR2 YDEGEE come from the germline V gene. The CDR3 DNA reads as TGTGCCAGCAGCTTTGGGTTAGGGCCTCTCAATGAGCAGTTCTTC. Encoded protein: CASSFGLGPLNEQFF.

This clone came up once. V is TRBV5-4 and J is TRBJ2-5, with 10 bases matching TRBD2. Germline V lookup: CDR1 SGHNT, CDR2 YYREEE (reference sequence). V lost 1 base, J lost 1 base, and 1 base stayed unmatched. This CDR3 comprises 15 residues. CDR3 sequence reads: CASSLPSGGQETQYF. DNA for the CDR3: TGTGCCAGCAGCTTGCCTAGCGGGGGCCAAGAGACCCAGTACTTC. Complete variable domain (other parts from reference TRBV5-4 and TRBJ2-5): ETGVTQSPTHLIKTRGQQVTLRCSSQSGHNTVSWYQQALGQGPQFIFQYYREEENGRGNFPPRFSGLQFPNYSSELNVNALELDDSALYLCASSLPSGGQETQYFGPGTRLLVL.

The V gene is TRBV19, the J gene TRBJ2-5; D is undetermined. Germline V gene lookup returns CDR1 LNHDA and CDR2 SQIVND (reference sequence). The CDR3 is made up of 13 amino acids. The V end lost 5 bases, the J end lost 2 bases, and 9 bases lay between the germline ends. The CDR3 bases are TGTGCCAGTAGTCTCCAGGTACAAGAGACCCAGTACTTC. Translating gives CASSLQVQETQYF.

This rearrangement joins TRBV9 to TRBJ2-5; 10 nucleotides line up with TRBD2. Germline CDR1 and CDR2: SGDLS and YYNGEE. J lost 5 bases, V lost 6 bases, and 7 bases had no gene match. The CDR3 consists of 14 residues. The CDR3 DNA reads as TGTGCCAGCAACCCAGCGGGGGGGCTGGAGACCCAGTACTTC. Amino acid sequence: CASNPAGGLETQYF.

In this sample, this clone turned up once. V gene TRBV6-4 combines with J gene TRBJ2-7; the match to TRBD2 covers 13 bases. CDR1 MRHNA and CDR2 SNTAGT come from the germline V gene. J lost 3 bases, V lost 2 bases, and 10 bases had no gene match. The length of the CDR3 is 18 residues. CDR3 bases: TGTGCCAGCAGTGACCCTCTCCCCGGGACTAGCGGGATCTACGAGCAGTACTTC. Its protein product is CASSDPLPGTSGIYEQYF.

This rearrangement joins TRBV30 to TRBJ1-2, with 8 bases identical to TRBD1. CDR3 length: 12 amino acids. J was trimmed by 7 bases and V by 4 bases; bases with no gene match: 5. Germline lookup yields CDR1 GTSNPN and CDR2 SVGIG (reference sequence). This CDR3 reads CAWTGGAPGYTF. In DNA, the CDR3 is TGTGCCTGGACAGGGGGCGCCCCTGGCTACACCTTC.